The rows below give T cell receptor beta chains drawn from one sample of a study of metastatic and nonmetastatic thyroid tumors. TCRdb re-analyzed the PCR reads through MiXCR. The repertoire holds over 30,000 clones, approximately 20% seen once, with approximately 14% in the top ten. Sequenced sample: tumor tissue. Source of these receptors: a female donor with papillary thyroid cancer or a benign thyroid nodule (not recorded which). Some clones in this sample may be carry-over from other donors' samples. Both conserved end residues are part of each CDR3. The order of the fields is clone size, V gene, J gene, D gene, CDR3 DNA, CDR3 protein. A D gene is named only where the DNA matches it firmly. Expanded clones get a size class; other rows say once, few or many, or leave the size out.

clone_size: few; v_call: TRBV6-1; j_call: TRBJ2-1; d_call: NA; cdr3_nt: TGTACCAGCAGCCGAACGTGGGTGGGGGCGTGGCAGTTCTTC; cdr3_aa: CTSSRTWVGAWQFF
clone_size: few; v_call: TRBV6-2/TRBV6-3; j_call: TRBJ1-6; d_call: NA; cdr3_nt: TGTGCCAGCAGTTACTCGCTTGATTCAGGGTCACACCTCCACTTT; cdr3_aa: CASSYSLDSGSHLHF
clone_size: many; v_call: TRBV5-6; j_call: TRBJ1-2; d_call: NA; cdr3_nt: TGTGCCAGCAGCTCTGGTCTAGGGTCTCGAGGCTACACCTTC; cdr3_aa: CASSSGLGSRGYTF
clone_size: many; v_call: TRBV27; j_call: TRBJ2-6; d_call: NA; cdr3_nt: TGTGCCAGCAGTCCGTCTAGGGGGGCCAACGTCCTGACTTTC; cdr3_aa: CASSPSRGANVLTF
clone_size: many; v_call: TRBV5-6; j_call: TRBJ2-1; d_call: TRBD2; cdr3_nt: TGTGCCAGCGATCGGGGCGGGAGCTCCTACAATGAGCAGTTCTTC; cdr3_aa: CASDRGGSSYNEQFF
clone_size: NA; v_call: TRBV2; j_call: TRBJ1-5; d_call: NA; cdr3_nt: TGTGCCAGCACTACGACCGGGGGGCCCCAGCATTTT; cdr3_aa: CASTTTGGPQHF
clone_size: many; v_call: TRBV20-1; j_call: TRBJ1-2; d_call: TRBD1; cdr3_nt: TGCAGTGCTAGAGGGATCGGACAGGGAATTCGAGGCTACACCTTC; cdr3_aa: CSARGIGQGIRGYTF
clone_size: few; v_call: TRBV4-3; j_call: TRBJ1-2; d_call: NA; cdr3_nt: TGCGCCAGCAGCCAATCATACACCTGGGGGGCGGATGGTTACACCTTC; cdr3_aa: CASSQSYTWGADGYTF
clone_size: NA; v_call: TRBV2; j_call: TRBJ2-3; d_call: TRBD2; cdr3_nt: TGTGCCAGCCGGCCTAGCGGGGGCAGGGATACGCAGTATTTT; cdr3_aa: CASRPSGGRDTQYF
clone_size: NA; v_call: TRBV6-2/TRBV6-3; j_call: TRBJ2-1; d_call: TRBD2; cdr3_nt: TGTGCCATCACTAGCGGGGGGTCCGTGTCTGAGCAGTTCTTC; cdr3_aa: CAITSGGSVSEQFF
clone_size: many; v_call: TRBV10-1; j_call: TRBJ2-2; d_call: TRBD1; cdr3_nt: TGCGCCAGCAGTGAGTCCGAGACAGGGGGCGAGGAGCTGTTTTTT; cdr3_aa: CASSESETGGEELFF
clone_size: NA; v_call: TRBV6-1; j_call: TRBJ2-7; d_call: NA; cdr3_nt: TGTGCCAGCAGTGAGACGTCCTCCTACGAGCAGTACTTC; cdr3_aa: CASSETSSYEQYF
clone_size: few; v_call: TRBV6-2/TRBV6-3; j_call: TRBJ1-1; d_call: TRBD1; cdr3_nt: TGTGCCAGCAGCTGGACAGGGTCCGATGCCACGAACACTGAAGCTTTCTTT; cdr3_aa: CASSWTGSDATNTEAFF
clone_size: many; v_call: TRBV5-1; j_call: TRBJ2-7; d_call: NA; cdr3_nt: TGCGCCAGCAGCTCCCGCCCTGGGGGGGCATACGAGCAGTACTTC; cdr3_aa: CASSSRPGGAYEQYF
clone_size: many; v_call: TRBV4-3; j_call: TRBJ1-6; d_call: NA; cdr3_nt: TGCGCCAGCAGCCAAGATTCCGGGGGCAATTCACCCCTCCACTTT; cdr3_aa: CASSQDSGGNSPLHF
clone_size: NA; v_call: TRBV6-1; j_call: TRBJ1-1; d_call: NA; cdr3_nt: TGTGCCAGCAGTGAGCTTCCATGTATCACTGAAGCTTTCTTT; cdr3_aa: CASSELPCITEAFF
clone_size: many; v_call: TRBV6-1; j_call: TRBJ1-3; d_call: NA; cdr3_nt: TGTGCCAGCAGTGAAATCGTCAGGCTAGGGGGAAACACCATGTATTTT; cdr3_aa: CASSEIVRLGGNTMYF
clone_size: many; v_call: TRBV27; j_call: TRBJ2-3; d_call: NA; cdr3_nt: TGTGCCAGCAGTTTAACGTTGAGGACCGATACGCAGTATTTT; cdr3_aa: CASSLTLRTDTQYF
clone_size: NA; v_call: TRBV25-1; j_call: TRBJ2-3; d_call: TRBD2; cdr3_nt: TGTGCCAGCAGTGGGGGAGGACCTCGGACTAGCGGGAGGAAGACAGATACGCAGTATTTT; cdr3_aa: CASSGGGPRTSGRKTDTQYF
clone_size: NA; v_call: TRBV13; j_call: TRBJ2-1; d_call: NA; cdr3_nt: TGTGCCAGCAGCTTAGGCCTAGTTATGTATGAGCAGTTCTTC; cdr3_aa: CASSLGLVMYEQFF
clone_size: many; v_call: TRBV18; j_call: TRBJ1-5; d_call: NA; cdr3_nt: TGTGCCAGCTCACCATCGCACAGTAGCAATCAGCCCCAGCATTTT; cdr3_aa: CASSPSHSSNQPQHF
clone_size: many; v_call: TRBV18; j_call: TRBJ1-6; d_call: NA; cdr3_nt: TGTGCCAGCTCAGCGAGGTCCTATAATTCACCCCTCCACTTT; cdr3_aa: CASSARSYNSPLHF
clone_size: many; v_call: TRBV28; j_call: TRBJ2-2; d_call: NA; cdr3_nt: TGTGCCAGCAGGCGGCAAAGTACCCTGAACACCGGGGAGCTGTTTTTT; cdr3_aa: CASRRQSTLNTGELFF
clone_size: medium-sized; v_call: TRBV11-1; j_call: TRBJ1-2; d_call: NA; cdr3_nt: TGTGCCAGCAGCTTACCGTTCGGACTATCTAACTATGGCTACACCTTC; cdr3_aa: CASSLPFGLSNYGYTF
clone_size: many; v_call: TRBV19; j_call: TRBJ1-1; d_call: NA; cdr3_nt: TGTGCCAGTAGTTCCCGAACCGGGACCTCAAGTACTGAAGCTTTCTTT; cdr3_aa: CASSSRTGTSSTEAFF
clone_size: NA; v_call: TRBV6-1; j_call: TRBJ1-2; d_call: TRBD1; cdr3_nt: TGTGCCAGCAGTGAAGCGGGGGACAGTTGGGGCTACACCTTC; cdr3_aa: CASSEAGDSWGYTF
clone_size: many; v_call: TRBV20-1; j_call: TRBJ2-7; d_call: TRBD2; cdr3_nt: TGCAGTGCTAGCTTGGCCGCTAGCGGGATCTCCTACGAGCAGTACTTC; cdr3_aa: CSASLAASGISYEQYF
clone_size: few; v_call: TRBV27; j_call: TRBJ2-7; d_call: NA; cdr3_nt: TGTGCCAGCAGTCCCGGCAGTGAATACGAGCATTACTTC; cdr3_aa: CASSPGSEYEHYF
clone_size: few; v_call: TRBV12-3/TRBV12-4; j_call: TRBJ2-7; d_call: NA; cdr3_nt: TGTGCCAGCAGCAATCCCATGGGTGTAGAGCAGTACTTC; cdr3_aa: CASSNPMGVEQYF
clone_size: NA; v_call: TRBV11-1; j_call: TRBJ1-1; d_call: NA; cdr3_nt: TGTGCCAGCAGCTTAACACCCGGCGGGGGAAAATACACTGAAGCTTTCTTT; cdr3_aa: CASSLTPGGGKYTEAFF
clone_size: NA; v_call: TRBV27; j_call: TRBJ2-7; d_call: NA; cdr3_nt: TGTGCCAGCAGCTTGTCAGCGGGTGGTAAAGGCGAGCAGTACTTC; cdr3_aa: CASSLSAGGKGEQYF
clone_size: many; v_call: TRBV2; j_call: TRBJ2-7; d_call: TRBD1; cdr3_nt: TGTGCCAGCACCACCGACAGGGCTTCCTACGAGCAGTACTTC; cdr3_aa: CASTTDRASYEQYF
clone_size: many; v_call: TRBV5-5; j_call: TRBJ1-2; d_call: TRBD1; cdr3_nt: TGTGCCAGCAGCGCATGGGGACAGGAGTTCTATGGCTACACCTTC; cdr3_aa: CASSAWGQEFYGYTF
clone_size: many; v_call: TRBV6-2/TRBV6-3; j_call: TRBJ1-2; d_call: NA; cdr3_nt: TGTGCCAGCACGCCTGGACAGAGAATTAACTATGGCTACACCTTC; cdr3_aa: CASTPGQRINYGYTF
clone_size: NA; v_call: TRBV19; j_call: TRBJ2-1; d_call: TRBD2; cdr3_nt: TGTGCCACCTTTGTGGCGGGGGGTGGATCCTACAATGAGCAGTTCTTC; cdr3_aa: CATFVAGGGSYNEQFF
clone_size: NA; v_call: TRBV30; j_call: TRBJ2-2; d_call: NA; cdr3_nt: TGTGCCTGGAGGGATCAGGTCACCGGGGAGCTGTTTTTT; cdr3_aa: CAWRDQVTGELFF
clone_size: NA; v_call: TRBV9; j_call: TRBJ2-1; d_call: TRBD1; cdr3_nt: TGTGCCAGCAGCGTAGGTATAGCAGGGGGCGATGAGCATTTCTTC; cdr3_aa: CASSVGIAGGDEHFF
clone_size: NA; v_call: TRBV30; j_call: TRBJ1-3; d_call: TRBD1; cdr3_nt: TGTGCCTGGAGCCGGGACAGGGTCTCTGGAAACACCATATATTTT; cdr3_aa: CAWSRDRVSGNTIYF
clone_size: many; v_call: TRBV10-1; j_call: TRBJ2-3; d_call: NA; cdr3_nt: TGCGCCAGCAGTGAGCTGGCAGGGCATAGCACAGATACGCAGTATTTT; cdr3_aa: CASSELAGHSTDTQYF
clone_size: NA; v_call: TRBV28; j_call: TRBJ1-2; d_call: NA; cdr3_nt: TGTGCCAGCAGCCCTACAAACTATGGCTACACCTTC; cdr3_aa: CASSPTNYGYTF
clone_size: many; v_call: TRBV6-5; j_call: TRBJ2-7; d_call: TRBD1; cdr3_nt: TGTGCCAGCAGCTCGCGGCTGGGGACAGGGGTCGTAGTCTACGAGCAGTACTTC; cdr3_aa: CASSSRLGTGVVVYEQYF
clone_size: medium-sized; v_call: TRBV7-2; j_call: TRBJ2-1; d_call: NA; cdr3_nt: TGTGCCAGCAGCTTACAGCAGCGTTTGAATGAGCAGTTCTTC; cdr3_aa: CASSLQQRLNEQFF
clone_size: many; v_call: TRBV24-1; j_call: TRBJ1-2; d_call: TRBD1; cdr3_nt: TGTGCCACCGGTACAGGACAGGGGAACTATGGCTACACCTTC; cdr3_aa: CATGTGQGNYGYTF
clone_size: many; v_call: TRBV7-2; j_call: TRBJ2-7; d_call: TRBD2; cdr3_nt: TGTGCCAGCAGCTTAGATGCGGGGGGATCCTACGAGCAGTACTTC; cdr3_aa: CASSLDAGGSYEQYF